This is a list of T cell receptor beta chains from one sample in a study of blood T cells in healthy people across ages. One entry per CDR3 protein results from TCRdb running MiXCR on the 5' RACE reads. The table records hundreds of thousands of distinct CDR3 sequences, 45% to 65% of them present only once. Sequences were obtained from blood. Source of these receptors: a man aged 55 to 70 in good health. Each CDR3 is given with its conserved first and last residue. The D gene is left open where the match is weak. Clone size, where shown, is once, few, many, or a class for clones that have expanded.

D	J	V	size	CDR3	DNA
TRBD1	TRBJ2-7	TRBV7-9	NA	CASSPLTGGLTNEQYF	TGTGCCAGCAGCCCCCTAACAGGGGGCTTAACCAACGAGCAGTACTTC
TRBD1	TRBJ2-5	TRBV29-1	few	CSEKQGEELTGAQYF	TGCAGCGAGAAACAGGGGGAGGAACTTACAGGGGCCCAGTACTTC
NA	TRBJ2-5	TRBV7-2	NA	CASSLGSGRRETQYF	TGTGCCAGCAGCTTAGGGTCAGGGAGGAGGGAGACCCAGTACTTC
NA	TRBJ2-5	TRBV20-1	NA	CSTQETQYF	TGCAGCACTCAAGAGACCCAGTACTTC
TRBD2	TRBJ2-1	TRBV20-1	NA	CSATPWAGANNEQFF	TGCAGTGCTACCCCTTGGGCGGGAGCCAACAATGAGCAGTTCTTC
NA	TRBJ2-3	TRBV20-1	NA	CSERLSTDTQYF	TGCAGTGAAAGACTTTCCACAGATACGCAGTATTTT
TRBD2	TRBJ2-1	TRBV7-8	NA	CASSLLAGGPGNEQFF	TGTGCCAGCAGCTTACTAGCGGGAGGGCCGGGTAATGAGCAGTTCTTC
NA	TRBJ1-1	TRBV20-1	few	CSAQEPSGTEAFF	TGCAGTGCTCAAGAGCCGTCGGGGACTGAAGCTTTCTTT
NA	TRBJ2-1	TRBV20-1	NA	CSAGGAGVADRINEQFF	TGCAGTGCTGGTGGGGCAGGGGTGGCCGATAGAATCAATGAGCAGTTCTTC
NA	TRBJ2-7	TRBV5-1	NA	CASSWEGVYEQYF	TGCGCCAGCAGCTGGGAGGGGGTCTACGAGCAGTACTTC
NA	TRBJ2-1	TRBV2	many	CASSGAEQFF	TGTGCCAGCAGTGGGGCTGAGCAGTTCTTC
NA	TRBJ2-7	TRBV6-2/TRBV6-3	NA	CASSYTRQYNEQYF	TGTGCCAGCAGTTACACACGACAGTACAATGAGCAGTACTTC
NA	TRBJ2-3	TRBV11-2	few	CASSLRDASLGTDTQYF	TGTGCCAGCAGCTTGAGGGACGCCTCCCTTGGTACAGATACGCAGTATTTT
TRBD1	TRBJ2-3	TRBV9	NA	CASSVGGTGVPDTQYF	TGTGCCAGCAGCGTAGGCGGGACAGGGGTCCCAGATACGCAGTATTTT
NA	TRBJ1-1	TRBV3-1	NA	CASSQPQGEAFF	TGTGCCAGCAGCCAGCCCCAGGGAGAAGCTTTCTTT
NA	TRBJ2-7	TRBV5-1	many	CASSFQGYHEQYF	TGCGCCAGCAGCTTTCAGGGGTACCACGAGCAGTACTTC
NA	TRBJ1-1	TRBV6-6	NA	CASSYEGTNTEAFF	TGTGCCAGCAGTTACGAGGGAACGAACACTGAAGCTTTCTTT
TRBD1	TRBJ1-2	TRBV10-3	once	CAISASTGDYGYTF	TGTGCCATCAGTGCCTCGACAGGGGACTATGGCTACACCTTC
NA	TRBJ1-1	TRBV4-3	few	CASSQELGRLDTEAFF	TGCGCCAGCAGCCAAGAATTGGGCAGGCTGGACACTGAAGCTTTCTTT
NA	TRBJ2-7	TRBV6-2/TRBV6-3	many	CASSYSDRMGGKSYEQYF	TGTGCCAGCAGTTACTCGGATAGGATGGGGGGCAAATCCTACGAGCAGTACTTC
TRBD1	TRBJ2-7	TRBV7-2	NA	CASSSQGDEQYF	TGTGCCAGCAGCTCACAGGGGGACGAGCAGTACTTC
TRBD2	TRBJ2-5	TRBV14	NA	CASSHGLAPQGTQYF	TGTGCCAGCAGCCATGGACTAGCGCCTCAGGGGACCCAGTACTTC
TRBD2	TRBJ2-1	TRBV4-3	NA	CASSQVPSGHNEQFF	TGCGCCAGCAGCCAAGTGCCTAGCGGGCACAATGAGCAGTTCTTC
NA	TRBJ1-6	TRBV20-1	few	CSARSGVSYNSPLHF	TGCAGTGCTAGGAGTGGCGTCTCCTATAATTCACCCCTCCACTTT
NA	TRBJ2-7	TRBV9	few	CASSPNLRRAFNEQYF	TGTGCCAGCAGCCCGAACCTAAGGCGGGCGTTCAATGAGCAGTACTTC
NA	TRBJ2-7	TRBV20-1	NA	CSAIRPEGVYEQYF	TGCAGTGCTATCCGACCCGAGGGGGTCTACGAGCAGTACTTC
NA	TRBJ2-3	TRBV7-2	few	CASSRFPGGAGDTQYF	TGTGCCAGCAGCCGCTTTCCGGGGGGCGCAGGGGATACGCAGTATTTT
NA	TRBJ1-2	TRBV3-1	NA	CASSQGRTGLYGYTF	TGTGCCAGCAGCCAAGGACGAACAGGCCTCTATGGCTACACCTTC
NA	TRBJ2-5	TRBV25-1	NA	CASSRQGGQEAQYF	TGTGCCAGCAGTCGGCAGGGCGGGCAAGAGGCCCAGTACTTC
TRBD1	TRBJ2-7	TRBV5-1	NA	CASSLKQGASYEQYF	TGCGCCAGCAGCTTGAAACAGGGGGCCTCCTACGAGCAGTACTTC
NA	TRBJ2-3	TRBV20-1	NA	CSAPLSAGGDTQYF	TGCAGTGCCCCTCTTTCTGCGGGCGGGGATACGCAGTATTTT
NA	TRBJ1-1	TRBV5-1	NA	CASSLYQRDANTEAFF	TGCGCCAGCAGCTTGTATCAGCGGGACGCGAACACTGAAGCTTTCTTT